This T cell receptor beta chain came from a study of shared clonotypes between healthy human individuals. Study-level background: The people who gave samples were two women and a few men aged 18 to 49. Points from the study as a whole: Some clonotypes were shared by all four sorted-subset donors, while others were not shared. The non-shared ones had lower generation probabilities than the shared ones.

TCRdb's table, derived via immunoSEQ multiplex PCR, lists solely in-frame clones and lacks some. The profile shows hundreds of thousands of clones, just over 95% of them singletons. A remark on this clone: Its antigen remains unknown. The sample has other DNA sequences that encode this CDR3 too.

The CDR3 contains 13 residues. Looked up from germline, CDR1 is MDHEN and CDR2 is SYDVKM. Between the trimmed V and J ends, which lost 6 bases and 2 bases, there was a span of 8 bases. V usage is TRBV28 and J usage is TRBJ1-3; D is possibly TRBD1 (6 bases). Sequencing used memory CD8+ T cells sorted from blood. Subset indicated: CD45RO+ cells pooled with CCR7-negative TemRA cells. This TCR was sampled from a man aged 25 to 45 in good health. The CDR3 loop is CASSRDTGNTIYF. Here the CDR3 DNA reads TGTGCCAGCAGCCGGGACACTGGAAACACCATATATTTT.